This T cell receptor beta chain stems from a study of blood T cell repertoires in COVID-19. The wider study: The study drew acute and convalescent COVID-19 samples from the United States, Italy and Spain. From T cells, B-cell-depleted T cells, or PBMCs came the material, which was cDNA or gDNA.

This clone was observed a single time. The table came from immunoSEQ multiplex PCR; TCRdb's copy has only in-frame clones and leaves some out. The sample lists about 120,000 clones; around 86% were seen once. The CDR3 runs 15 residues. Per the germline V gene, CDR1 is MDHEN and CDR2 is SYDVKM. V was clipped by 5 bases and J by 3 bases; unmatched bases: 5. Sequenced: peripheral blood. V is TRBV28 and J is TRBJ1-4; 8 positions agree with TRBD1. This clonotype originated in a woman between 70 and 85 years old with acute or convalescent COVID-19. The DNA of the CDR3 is TGTGCCAGCAGTCTCAGGGGGCGATCTAATGAAAAACTGTTTTTT. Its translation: CASSLRGRSNEKLFF.